One and the same sample provided the 5 T cell receptor beta chains below, sequenced in a study of Ad26.COV2.S vaccination and SARS-CoV-2 variants. Profiling relied on immunoSEQ multiplex PCR, and the TCRdb table lists in-frame clones only, not all of them. Seen here are approximately 340,000 clones, 92% observed once, and the top ten hold around 4%. The starting material was peripheral blood, obtained after recovery from COVID-19. The receptors shown here come from a human donor who had recovered from COVID-19.

The chain employs TRBV2 and TRBJ1-2; D not resolved. The CDR3 is made up of 14 amino acids. CDR1 is SNHLY and CDR2 is FYNNEI in the germline V gene. V lost 4 bases and J lost 1, with 10 bases in between. CDR3 amino acids: CASSVGRINYGYTF. In DNA, the CDR3 is TGTGCCAGCAGTGTTGGCAGGATTAACTATGGCTACACCTTC. Full variable domain (remainder filled in from reference TRBV2 and TRBJ1-2): EPEVTQTPSHQVTQMGQEVILRCVPISNHLYFYWYRQILGQKVEFLVSFYNNEISEKSEIFDDQFSVERPDGSNFTLKIRSTKLEDSAMYFCASSVGRINYGYTFGSGTRLTVV.

The CDR3 is CASSPGSGDEQFF. The CDR3 DNA sequence: TGTGCCAGCAGCCCCGGGTCAGGGGATGAGCAGTTCTTC. This rearrangement joins TRBV7-3 to TRBJ2-1; D may be TRBD1 (6 bases). The CDR3 runs 13 residues. V was pared by 5 bases and J by 8 bases, with 13 bases between. CDR1 and CDR2 (germline): SGHTA, FQGTGA.

This clone was seen a handful of times. Other nucleotide sequences in the sample specify the same CDR3. The V and J genes are TRBV15 and TRBJ2-7; D possibly uses TRBD1 or TRBD2 (5 bases each). V gave up 0 bases and J gave up 0 bases, with 9 bases separating them. There are 15 residues in the CDR3. Germline V CDR1 and CDR2: LNHNV, YYDKDF (reference sequence). This CDR3 is CATSRDRGNSYEQYF. DNA for the CDR3: TGTGCCACCAGCAGAGATCGGGGCAACTCCTACGAGCAGTACTTC.

The V gene is TRBV12-5, the J gene TRBJ1-2; D is uncertain. The CDR3 spans 13 residues. The germline CDR1 and CDR2 sequences are LGHNT and FRNRAP. Trimming removed 4 bases from V and 1 base from J, with 7 bases in between. CDR3: CASGSDFNYGYTF. CDR3 DNA: TGTGCTAGTGGTTCCGATTTTAACTATGGCTACACCTTC.

V usage is TRBV12-3 or TRBV12-4 and J usage is TRBJ2-3, with no clear D. This CDR3 contains 10 residues. The V end lost 7 bases, the J end lost 6 bases, and 5 bases lay between the germline ends. The CDR3 loop reads CASKADTQYF. As DNA, the CDR3 is TGTGCCAGCAAAGCCGATACGCAGTATTTT.